This TCR beta chain was recovered during a study of T cell clonotyping in hematopoietic cell transplantation. Points from the study as a whole: After transplant, recipient diversity fell while pathologically expanded clonotypes grew through day 180.

Noted time point: recipient sample about 28 days before transplant, after cytoreduction. This CDR3 contains 15 residues. V shed 7 bases, J shed 5 bases, and the junction held 13 bases outside the gene matches. Germline-derived CDR1 and CDR2 are SGHVS and FQNEAQ. The table came from immunoSEQ multiplex PCR; TCRdb's copy has only in-frame clones and leaves some out. The data show tens of thousands of clones, with roughly 85% seen just once and approximately 2.8% held by the top ten. Concerning this clone itself: Its antigen is not known.

The clonotype originates from a man between 60 and 75 years old with acute myeloid leukemia. Some clones in this sample may be carry-over from other donors' samples. V gene TRBV7-8 combines with J gene TRBJ1-2; the match to TRBD1 covers 7 bases. Sequenced material: peripheral blood mononuclear cells, taken before stem cell transplant. The CDR3 sequence: CASIEPAGTAYGYTF. CDR3 DNA: TGTGCCAGCATCGAGCCCGCCGGGACAGCTTATGGCTACACCTTC.